This record looks at one T cell receptor beta chain sequence and its context. At one of its ends the junction is not consistent with the germline gene, which may arise from a read error. The sample originates from a study of blood T cell repertoires in COVID-19. About the research overall: From T cells, B-cell-depleted T cells, or PBMCs came the material, which was cDNA or gDNA.

Allocation to cohorts depended on clinical history reported by the participants. Assay used: immunoSEQ multiplex PCR; TCRdb lists only in-frame clones, some missing. Among around 300,000 clones listed, around 87% were seen once. The sample consisted of PBMCs or T cells enriched from blood (not recorded which). The TCR sequence derives from a young woman who had recovered from COVID-19.

The CDR3 sequence: CASSQDTPGRRQLF. The CDR3, as DNA: TGTGCCAGCAGCCAAGACACCCCGGGGAGGCGTCAGCTCTTC. The V call is TRBV3-1 (or the pseudogene TRBV3-2), the J call TRBJ2-1; possibly TRBD2 for D (6 bases). CDR1 is LGHDT, CDR2 YNNKEL, per germline (reference sequence). The CDR3 length is 14 residues.